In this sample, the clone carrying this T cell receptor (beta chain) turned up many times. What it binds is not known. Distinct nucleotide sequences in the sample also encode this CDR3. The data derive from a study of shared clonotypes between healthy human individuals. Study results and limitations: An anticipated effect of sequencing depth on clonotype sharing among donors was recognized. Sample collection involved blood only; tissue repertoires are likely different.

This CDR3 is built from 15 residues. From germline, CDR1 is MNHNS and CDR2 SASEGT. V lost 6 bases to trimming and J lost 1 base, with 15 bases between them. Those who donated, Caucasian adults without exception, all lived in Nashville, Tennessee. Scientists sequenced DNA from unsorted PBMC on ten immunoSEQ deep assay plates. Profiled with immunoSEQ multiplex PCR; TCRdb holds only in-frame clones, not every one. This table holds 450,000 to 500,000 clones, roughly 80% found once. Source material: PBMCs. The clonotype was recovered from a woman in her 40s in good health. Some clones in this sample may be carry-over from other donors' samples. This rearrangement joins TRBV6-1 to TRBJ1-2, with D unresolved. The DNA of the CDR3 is TGTGCCAGCAGCTTACAGTCGGGGAATAACTATGGCTACACCTTC. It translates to CASSLQSGNNYGYTF.